One T cell receptor (beta chain) is described in this entry. Its recognized antigen is unknown. Base qualities are not at hand, and no much larger clone is one base apart. TCRbeta CDR3 regions were amplified from genomic DNA by means of the immunoSEQ Assay, a bias-controlled multiplex PCR. In the authors' own workflow: The number of nucleated cells in each sample was estimated from the amplification of reference gene primers within the assay. To quantify the absolute abundance of each unique TCRbeta CDR3 rearrangement, sequence reads were collapsed and filtered. For each sample, productive Simpson clonality was calculated as the square root of Simpson's diversity index across productive rearrangements. The immuneACCESS repertoire file appears here via TCRdb, limited to in-frame rearrangements. These files lack a portion of the clones; in checked studies, under half of the deficit traces to unresolved V genes, and the cause of the others is not known. That table gives V, J and clone size, and the DNA gave D and trimming. The sample profile shows under 120,000 clones; around 79% of them were found once. The ten largest clones add up to about 20% of the sample.

CDR1 and CDR2 were assigned from the germline V gene as SGHVS and FNYEAQ. The CDR3 starts with the cysteine, ends with the phenylalanine, and has 16 residues. Only the CDR3 part of the read is kept: 48 bases, read in frame from the first base. Between the V and J ends, shortened by 5 bases and 2 bases respectively, the junction contains 13 bases. This specimen comes from a study of blood T cell repertoires in COVID-19 (dated by TCRdb to 2018 to 2020). With regard to the full study: Samples covering the acute and convalescent phases of COVID-19 were provided by collaborators in the United States, Italy and Spain. The prospective study material was composed of cDNA or gDNA derived from T cells, B-cell-depleted T cells, or PBMCs. Subjects who had been exposed to COVID-19, were actively infected with it, or had recovered from it provided the deeply sampled blood TCRbeta repertoires that made up the dataset. A freely available public database, intended as a resource for researchers studying the immune response to SARS-CoV-2, is where the repertoires were released. Samples were obtained from the ongoing ImmuneRACE study (first 160 participants) and from about 1,300 subjects provided by 6 global collaborators. A de-identified subject ID, COVID-19 status, age in years and sex were almost always included in the sample metadata. Where available, HLA class I and class II types were taken from metadata supplied by the sample provider and were not determined by assay-based typing. Overall study outcomes, separate from this receptor: How much clinical and demographic metadata was included differed by source and by participant, and the metadata was provided uncurated.

Collaborating institutions collected whole blood in K2EDTA tubes following their own protocols. For TCRbeta analysis, collaborator samples were shipped as frozen whole blood, as isolated PBMCs, or as DNA extracted from either sample type. Sample: peripheral blood. The V and J genes are TRBV7-6 and TRBJ1-6, with TRBD1 perhaps the D gene, on 6 matching bases. This TCR derives from a man aged 70 or older with active or convalescent COVID-19. The CDR3 region: CASSPGTPTYNSPLHF. The DNA reads as follows: TGTGCCAGCAGCCCGGGGACACCTACCTATAATTCACCCCTCCACTTT.